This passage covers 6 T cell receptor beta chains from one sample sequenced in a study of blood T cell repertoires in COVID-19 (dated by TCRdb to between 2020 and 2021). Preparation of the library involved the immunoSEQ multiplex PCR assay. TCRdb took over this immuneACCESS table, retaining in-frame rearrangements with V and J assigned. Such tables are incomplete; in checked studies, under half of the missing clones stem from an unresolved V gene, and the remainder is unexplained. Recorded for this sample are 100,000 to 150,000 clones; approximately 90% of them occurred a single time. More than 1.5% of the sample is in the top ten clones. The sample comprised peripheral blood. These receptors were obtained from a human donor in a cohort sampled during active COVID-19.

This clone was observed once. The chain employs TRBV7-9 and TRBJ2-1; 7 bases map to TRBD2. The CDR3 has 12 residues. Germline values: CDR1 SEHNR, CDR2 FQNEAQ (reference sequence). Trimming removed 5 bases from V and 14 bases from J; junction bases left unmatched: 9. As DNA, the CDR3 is TGTGCCAGCAGCCTCGGACTAGGAGATAAGTTCTTC. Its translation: CASSLGLGDKFF.

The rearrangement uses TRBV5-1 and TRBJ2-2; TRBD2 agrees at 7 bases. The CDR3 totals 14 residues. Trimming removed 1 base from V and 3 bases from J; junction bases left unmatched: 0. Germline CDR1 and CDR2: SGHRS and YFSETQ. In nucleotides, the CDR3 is TGCGCCAGCAGCTTGCGGGGGGACACCGGGGAGCTGTTTTTT. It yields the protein CASSLRGDTGELFF. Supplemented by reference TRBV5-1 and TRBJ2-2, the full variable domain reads KAGVTQTPRYLIKTRGQQVTLSCSPISGHRSVSWYQQTPGQGLQFLFEYFSETQRNKGNFPGRFSGRQFSNSRSEMNVSTLELGDSALYLCASSLRGDTGELFFGEGSRLTVL.

The CDR3 region is CASSQQENQPQHF. The CDR3, as DNA: TGTGCCAGCAGTCAACAGGAAAATCAGCCCCAGCATTTT. The gene calls are TRBV6-5 and TRBJ1-5; maybe TRBD1 (5 bases). Germline-derived CDR1 and CDR2 are MNHEY and SVGAGI. The CDR3 extends over 13 amino acids. Trimming took off 5 bases at V and 4 bases at J, with 9 bases between the two ends.

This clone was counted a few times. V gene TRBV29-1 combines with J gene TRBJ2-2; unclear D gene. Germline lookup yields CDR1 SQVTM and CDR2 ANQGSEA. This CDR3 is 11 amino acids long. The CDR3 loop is CGLWVTGELFF. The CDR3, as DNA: TGCGGGCTTTGGGTCACCGGGGAGCTGTTTTTT.

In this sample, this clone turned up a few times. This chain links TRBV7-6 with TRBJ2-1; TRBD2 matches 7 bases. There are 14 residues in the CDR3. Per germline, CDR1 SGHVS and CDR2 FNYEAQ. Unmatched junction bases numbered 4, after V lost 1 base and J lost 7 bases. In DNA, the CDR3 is TGTGCCAGCAGCTTAGAAGCGGGGTCGAATGAGCAGTTCTTC. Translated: CASSLEAGSNEQFF.

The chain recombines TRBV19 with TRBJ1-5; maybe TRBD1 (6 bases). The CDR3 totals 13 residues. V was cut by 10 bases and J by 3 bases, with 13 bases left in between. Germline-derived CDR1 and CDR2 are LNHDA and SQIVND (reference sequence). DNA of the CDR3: TGTGCCATCCTGCGGGGGCCCAATCAGCCCCAGCATTTT. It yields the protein CAILRGPNQPQHF.